These 10 T cell receptor beta chains originate from one sample sequenced in a study of blood T cell repertoires in COVID-19. TCRdb's table, derived via immunoSEQ multiplex PCR, lists solely in-frame clones and lacks some. The sample lists some 120,000 clones, around 89% occurring once. Sequencing input: peripheral blood. These receptors all stem from a human donor in a cohort sampled during active COVID-19.

The CDR3 sequence is CASSAVTTSGNTIYF. The CDR3 DNA follows: TGTGCCAGCTCCGCGGTCACTACTTCTGGAAACACCATATATTTT. This chain uses TRBV18 with TRBJ1-3; D unresolved. The CDR3 has 15 amino acids. The V gene lost 6 bases and the J gene lost 1 base, with 13 bases spanning the gap. Germline values: CDR1 KGHSH, CDR2 LQKENI.

This chain joins TRBV28 and TRBJ1-2; tentatively, D is TRBD1 (5 bases). The CDR3 covers 11 residues. Trimming shortened V by 3 bases and J by 13 bases, and 12 bases separated the two germline ends. Germline V gives CDR1 MDHEN, CDR2 SYDVKM. The CDR3 bases are TGTGCCAGCAGTTTGGGGGGACCTCCCACCTTC. It codes for CASSLGGPPTF.

The chain has TRBV5-1 and TRBJ2-7; D perhaps matches TRBD2 (7 bases). V was cut by 4 bases and J by 0 bases, with 20 bases left in between. The CDR3 runs to 17 residues. The germline CDR1 and CDR2 sequences are SGHRS and YFSETQ. The CDR3 protein is CASSPAGAGASSYEQYF. CDR3 nucleotide sequence: TGCGCCAGCAGCCCCGCAGGGGCGGGGGCCAGCTCCTACGAGCAGTACTTC.

The chain employs TRBV2 and TRBJ2-3; D uncertain. V was cut by 7 bases and J by 0 bases, with 8 bases left in between. This CDR3 is 13 amino acids long. In germline, CDR1 is SNHLY, CDR2 FYNNEI. The CDR3 loop reads CASTGTSTDTQYF. The CDR3 bases are TGTGCCAGCACGGGTACTAGCACAGATACGCAGTATTTT. Using reference TRBV2 and TRBJ2-3 for the parts outside the CDR3, the full variable domain is EPEVTQTPSHQVTQMGQEVILRCVPISNHLYFYWYRQILGQKVEFLVSFYNNEISEKSEIFDDQFSVERPDGSNFTLKIRSTKLEDSAMYFCASTGTSTDTQYFGPGTRLTVL.

The rearrangement joins TRBV6-5 to TRBJ1-2, with 9 bases matching TRBD1. V lost 2 bases and J lost 3; bases outside the gene matches: 1. Looked up from germline, CDR1 is MNHEY and CDR2 is SVGAGI. This CDR3 region has 14 residues. CDR3: CASSYRQGDYGYTF. For the CDR3, the DNA is TGTGCCAGCAGTTACCGACAGGGGGACTATGGCTACACCTTC.

The chain links TRBV18 to TRBJ2-7; possible D gene TRBD1, 6 bases. CDR3 size: 13 residues. CDR1 KGHSH and CDR2 LQKENI come from the germline V gene. Trimming left V 2 bases short and J 6 bases short, with 11 bases between. The CDR3 is CASSPAGASEQYF. CDR3 bases: TGTGCCAGCTCACCAGCAGGGGCTAGCGAGCAGTACTTC.

The chain uses TRBV27 and TRBJ2-7, with a weak D call TRBD2 (5 bases). The germline gives CDR1 MNHEY, CDR2 SMNVEV (reference sequence). Trimming took 7 bases from V and 0 from J, leaving 10 bases between them. This CDR3 spans 13 amino acids. The CDR3 is CASKRTGSYEQYF. The CDR3 bases are TGTGCCAGCAAACGGACTGGCTCCTACGAGCAGTACTTC.

This chain connects TRBV27 to TRBJ2-5, with D maybe TRBD2 (6 bases). The germline V and J ends were trimmed by 3 bases and 4 bases, with 12 bases remaining between them. The V gene's germline CDR1 is MNHEY and CDR2 SMNVEV (reference sequence). The CDR3 spans 14 residues. The CDR3 is CASSFINGGETQYF. CDR3 coding DNA: TGTGCCAGCAGTTTTATCAACGGGGGAGAGACCCAGTACTTC.

V usage is TRBV15 and J usage is TRBJ2-7, with D possibly TRBD1 on 5 matching bases. Trimming stripped 8 bases from V and 2 bases from J, with 16 bases between. Per the germline V gene, CDR1 is LNHNV and CDR2 is YYDKDF (reference sequence). This CDR3 spans 14 amino acids. Here the CDR3 DNA reads TGTGCCACCTCCTCGCAGGGAAATCCCTACGAGCAGTACTTC. Translated, it gives CATSSQGNPYEQYF.

This chain links TRBV19 with TRBJ2-1, with TRBD2 identical over 8 bases. CDR3 length: 15 amino acids. CDR1 is LNHDA, CDR2 SQIVND, per germline (reference sequence). V lost 6 bases and J lost 6; bases outside the gene matches: 10. CDR3 region: CASRPAGAPINEQFF. The DNA of the CDR3 is TGTGCCAGTAGACCAGCGGGAGCCCCGATCAATGAGCAGTTCTTC.